These 14 T cell receptor beta chains were sequenced from one sample in a study of blood T cell repertoires in COVID-19. Sequencing was performed with immunoSEQ multiplex PCR; in TCRdb, only in-frame clones are kept and a portion is missing. This repertoire shows more than 350,000 clones, roughly 89% found once; its top ten account for approximately 9.3%. The sequenced sample was PBMCs or T cells enriched from blood (not recorded which). These receptors all stem from a woman in her forties or fifties who had recovered from COVID-19.

This clone was observed a single time. V and J are TRBV19 and TRBJ2-1; a possible D gene is TRBD2 (6 bases). Deletions cut 7 bases from V and 2 bases from J, with 12 bases between. This CDR3 region has 14 residues. Germline assignment: CDR1 LNHDA and CDR2 SQIVND (reference sequence). CDR3 region: CASKGSGTYNEQFF. CDR3 in DNA: TGTGCCAGTAAAGGTAGCGGCACCTACAATGAGCAGTTCTTC.

This rearrangement joins TRBV28 to TRBJ1-1; 8 nucleotides align to TRBD1. Germline V gene lookup returns CDR1 MDHEN and CDR2 SYDVKM. The J segment lost 6 bases and the V segment lost 7 bases, leaving 16 bases of the junction unmatched. The CDR3 runs to 16 residues. This CDR3 is CASKKMVWTGSPEAFF. CDR3 bases: TGTGCCAGCAAAAAAATGGTCTGGACAGGGAGTCCTGAAGCTTTCTTT.

The chain combines TRBV27 with TRBJ2-7; D remains unclear. V was shortened by 1 base and J by 3 bases, with 4 bases between the two germline ends. Germline lookup yields CDR1 MNHEY and CDR2 SMNVEV (reference sequence). The CDR3 totals 12 residues. The CDR3, as DNA: TGTGCCAGCAGTTTATTCGGCTACGAGCAGTACTTC. It specifies CASSLFGYEQYF.

This chain joins TRBV20-1 and TRBJ1-2; tentatively, D is TRBD1 (6 bases). Trimming left V 3 bases short and J 4 bases short, with 9 bases between. The CDR3 has 12 residues. In germline, CDR1 is DFQATT, CDR2 SNEGSKA (reference sequence). The CDR3 DNA sequence: TGCAGTGCTAGTTCGGACAGCTATGGCTACACCTTC. Protein sequence: CSASSDSYGYTF.

This clone showed up just once. This chain links TRBV7-2 with TRBJ1-2; unclear D gene. Between the trimmed V and J ends, which lost 7 bases and 4 bases, there was a span of 13 bases. This CDR3 is built from 13 residues. The V gene's germline CDR1 is SGHTA and CDR2 FQGNSA. The DNA for the CDR3 is TGTGCCAGCACAGGTTCGGCAATCTATGGCTACACCTTC. Translated: CASTGSAIYGYTF.

This clone was detected once. Here the CDR3 reads CASRPGTGGGEAFF. The CDR3 DNA sequence: TGTGCCAGCAGGCCGGGGACAGGGGGCGGTGAAGCTTTCTTT. The chain links TRBV6-6 to TRBJ1-1; 12 bases align to TRBD1. The J segment lost 7 bases and the V segment lost 6 bases, leaving 6 bases of the junction unmatched. The germline CDR1 and CDR2 sequences are MNHNY and SVGAGI (reference sequence). The CDR3 has 14 amino acids.

The chain carries TRBV27 and TRBJ1-6; TRBD1 matches at 7 bases. This CDR3 contains 14 residues. V gave up 8 bases and J gave up 5 bases; unmatched junction bases: 6. CDR1 is MNHEY, CDR2 SMNVEV, per germline (reference sequence). Written as DNA, the CDR3 is TGTGCCAGCCGGGGGACAGCGCATAATTCACCCCTCCACTTT. It encodes CASRGTAHNSPLHF.

The gene calls are TRBV6-5 and TRBJ1-2; no reliable D call. Trimming removed 2 bases at V and 2 bases at J, with 6 bases between. Germline V lookup: CDR1 MNHEY, CDR2 SVGAGI. This CDR3 spans 13 amino acids. The CDR3 sequence is CASSYRENYGYTF. The CDR3 nucleotides read TGTGCCAGCAGTTACCGGGAGAACTATGGCTACACCTTC.

The V call is TRBV6-5, the J call TRBJ2-7, with D perhaps matching TRBD1 (6 bases). V lost 8 bases, J lost 2 bases, and 13 bases lay in between. Germline assignment: CDR1 MNHEY and CDR2 SVGAGI. The CDR3 is 13 amino acids. In DNA form, the CDR3 reads TGTGCCAGCGCACAGGACAGTACCTACGAGCAGTACTTC. Protein sequence: CASAQDSTYEQYF.

This chain connects TRBV28 to TRBJ2-3; 9 bases map to TRBD1. Germline lookup yields CDR1 MDHEN and CDR2 SYDVKM. There are 17 residues in the CDR3. V lost 2 bases to trimming and J lost 3 bases; unmatched junction nucleotides: 9. CDR3 residues: CASSLLTGGRETDTQYF. As DNA, the CDR3 is TGTGCCAGCAGTTTACTCACAGGGGGCAGGGAAACAGATACGCAGTATTTT.

The V and J genes are TRBV30 and TRBJ2-7; the D gene is possibly TRBD1 (6 bases). The CDR3 runs to 14 residues. Germline CDR1 and CDR2: GTSNPN and SVGIG (reference sequence). V lost 0 bases to trimming and J lost 7 bases, with 16 bases between them. CDR3 DNA: TGTGCCTGGAGTGTACTTCCAGGGGTGGGAGAGCAGTACTTC. Residues: CAWSVLPGVGEQYF. Combining the CDR3 with reference TRBV30 and TRBJ2-7 gives the whole variable domain SQTIHQWPATLVQPVGSPLSLECTVEGTSNPNLYWYRQAAGRGLQLLFYSVGIGQISSEVPQNLSASRPQDRQFILSSKKLLLSDSGFYLCAWSVLPGVGEQYFGPGTRLTVT.

The chain has TRBV6-2 or TRBV6-3 and TRBJ1-5; tentative D call: TRBD1 (6 bases). The CDR3 extends over 14 amino acids. Germline assignment: CDR1 MNHEY and CDR2 SVGEGT. V was shortened by 5 bases and J by 4 bases, with 12 bases between the two germline ends. The CDR3 DNA reads TGTGCCAGCAGTCTCGGACAGCTAAATCAGCCCCAGCATTTT. This gives the protein CASSLGQLNQPQHF.

The chain couples TRBV7-2 to TRBJ1-5, with D unclear. The CDR3 totals 14 residues. Germline CDR1 is SGHTA and CDR2 is FQGNSA. V was pared by 1 base and J by 5 bases, with 9 bases between. This CDR3 is CASSLGYQDQPQHF. The CDR3, as DNA: TGTGCCAGCAGCTTAGGGTACCAGGATCAGCCCCAGCATTTT.

This sequence joins TRBV7-9 and TRBJ2-2; 8 bases line up with TRBD2. Germline CDR1 SEHNR, CDR2 FQNEAQ (reference sequence). The CDR3 totals 18 residues. With 5 bases clipped from V and 0 bases from J, the junction kept 11 bases outside the gene matches. The CDR3 loop is CASSPGGSGAANTGELFF. CDR3 bases: TGTGCCAGCAGCCCCGGGGGTAGCGGGGCAGCGAACACCGGGGAGCTGTTTTTT. Full variable domain (remainder filled in from reference TRBV7-9 and TRBJ2-2): DTGVSQNPRHKITKRGQNVTFRCDPISEHNRLYWYRQTLGQGPEFLTYFQNEAQLEKSRLLSDRFSAERPKGSFSTLEIQRTEQGDSAMYLCASSPGGSGAANTGELFFGEGSRLTVL.